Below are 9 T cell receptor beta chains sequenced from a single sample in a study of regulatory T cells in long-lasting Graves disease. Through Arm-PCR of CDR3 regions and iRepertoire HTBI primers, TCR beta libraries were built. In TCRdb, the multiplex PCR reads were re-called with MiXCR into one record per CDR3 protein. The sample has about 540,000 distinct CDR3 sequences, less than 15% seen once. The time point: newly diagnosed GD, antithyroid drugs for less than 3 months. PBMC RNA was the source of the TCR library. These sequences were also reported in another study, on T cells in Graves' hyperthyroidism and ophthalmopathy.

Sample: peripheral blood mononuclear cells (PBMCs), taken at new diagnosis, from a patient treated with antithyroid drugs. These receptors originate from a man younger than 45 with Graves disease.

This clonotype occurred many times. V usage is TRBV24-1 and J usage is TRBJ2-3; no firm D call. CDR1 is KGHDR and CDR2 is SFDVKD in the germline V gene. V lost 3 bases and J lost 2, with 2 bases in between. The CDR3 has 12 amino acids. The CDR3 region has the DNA TGTGCCACCAGTGATGACACAGATACGCAGTATTTT. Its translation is CATSDDTDTQYF.

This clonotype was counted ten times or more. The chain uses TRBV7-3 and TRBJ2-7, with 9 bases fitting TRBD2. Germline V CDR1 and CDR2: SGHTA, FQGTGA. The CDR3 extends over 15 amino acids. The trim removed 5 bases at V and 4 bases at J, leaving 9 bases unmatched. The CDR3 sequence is CASSPYRTSEYEQYF. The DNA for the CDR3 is TGTGCCAGCAGCCCGTATAGGACTAGCGAATACGAGCAGTACTTC. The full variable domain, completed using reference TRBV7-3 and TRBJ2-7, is GAGVSQTPSNKVTEKGKYVELRCDPISGHTALYWYRQSLGQGPEFLIYFQGTGAADDSGLPNDRFFAVRPEGSVSTLKIQRTERGDSAVYLCASSPYRTSEYEQYFGPGTRLTVT.

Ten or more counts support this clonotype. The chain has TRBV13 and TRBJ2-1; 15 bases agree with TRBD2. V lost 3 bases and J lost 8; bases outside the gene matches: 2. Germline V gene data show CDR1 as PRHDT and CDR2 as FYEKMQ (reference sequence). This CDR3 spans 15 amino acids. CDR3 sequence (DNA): TGTGCCAGCAGCTTCCGGACTAGCGGGGGGGATGAGCAGTTCTTC. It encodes CASSFRTSGGDEQFF.

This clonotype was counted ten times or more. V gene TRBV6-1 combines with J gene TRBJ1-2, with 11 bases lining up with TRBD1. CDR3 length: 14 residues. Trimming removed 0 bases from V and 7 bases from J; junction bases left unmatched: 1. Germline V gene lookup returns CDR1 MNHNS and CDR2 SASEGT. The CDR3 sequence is CASSEAGTGGGYTF. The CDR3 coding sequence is TGTGCCAGCAGTGAAGCAGGGACAGGGGGTGGCTACACCTTC.

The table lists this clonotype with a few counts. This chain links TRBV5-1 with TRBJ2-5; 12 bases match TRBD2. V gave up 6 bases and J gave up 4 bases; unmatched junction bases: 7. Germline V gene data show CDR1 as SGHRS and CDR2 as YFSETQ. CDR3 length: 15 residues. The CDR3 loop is CASTPSGRVGETQYF. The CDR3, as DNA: TGCGCCAGCACCCCTAGCGGGAGGGTCGGAGAGACCCAGTACTTC.

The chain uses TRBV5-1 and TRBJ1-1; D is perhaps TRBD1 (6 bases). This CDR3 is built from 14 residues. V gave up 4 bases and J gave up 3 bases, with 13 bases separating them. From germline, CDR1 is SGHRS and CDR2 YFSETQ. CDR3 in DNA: TGCGCCAGCAGCAGAGGGGGTTTGGACACTGAAGCTTTCTTT. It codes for CASSRGGLDTEAFF.

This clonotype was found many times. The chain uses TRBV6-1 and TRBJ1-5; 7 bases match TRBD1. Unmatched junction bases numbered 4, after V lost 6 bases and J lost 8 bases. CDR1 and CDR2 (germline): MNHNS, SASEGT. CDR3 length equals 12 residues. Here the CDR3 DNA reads TGTGCCAGCAGGACAGGGTTGAAGCCCCAGCATTTT. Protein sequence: CASRTGLKPQHF.

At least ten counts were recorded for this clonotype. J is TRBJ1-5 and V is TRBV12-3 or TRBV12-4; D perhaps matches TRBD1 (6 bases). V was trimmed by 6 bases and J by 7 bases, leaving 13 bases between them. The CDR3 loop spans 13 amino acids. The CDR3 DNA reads TGTGCCAGCAGGAGTAGGGGGGACCAGCCCCAGCATTTT. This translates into CASRSRGDQPQHF.

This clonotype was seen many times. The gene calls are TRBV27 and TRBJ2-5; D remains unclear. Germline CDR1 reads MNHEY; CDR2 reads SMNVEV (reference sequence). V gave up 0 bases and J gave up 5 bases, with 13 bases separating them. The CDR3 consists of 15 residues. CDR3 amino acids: CASSLSLGIAETQYF. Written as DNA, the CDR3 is TGTGCCAGCAGTTTATCCCTGGGAATTGCGGAGACCCAGTACTTC.